This T cell receptor beta chain was retrieved from a study of circulating and synovial CD4+ cells in juvenile arthritis. The V segment lost 6 bases and the J segment 5 bases; nucleotides outside the gene matches: 1. The CDR3 covers 10 residues. Germline V gene lookup returns CDR1 SQVTM and CDR2 ANQGSEA. Study outcomes and limitations: Bulk blood CD4 repertoires were more diverse than these.

Comments on this clone: What it recognizes is unknown.

Repertoires were generated with immunoSEQ multiplex PCR, while TCRdb's copy carries only in-frame clones and drops some. The sample shows about 34,000 clones, around 95% of them seen only once. The sequence came from a human donor with juvenile idiopathic arthritis. The chain employs TRBV29-1 and TRBJ2-7, with 7 bases identical to TRBD2. Sequencing was performed on CD4+ T cells from blood. This chain's CDR3 is CSVGGNEQYF. The CDR3 DNA sequence: TGCAGCGTGGGGGGGAACGAGCAGTACTTC.